This T cell receptor (beta chain) was recovered during a study of blood T cell repertoires in COVID-19. Study summary: Whether acute or convalescent, the COVID-19 samples came from the United States, Italy and Spain.

Participants spanned ages about 18 to 100 years and resided in some 22 US areas. The authors' processing: It was from reference gene primer amplification that nucleated cell counts were estimated. The method was immunoSEQ multiplex PCR; TCRdb's version includes in-frame clones alone and lacks a portion of them. V, J and clone size reflect that table, while D and trimming were determined from the DNA. The sample consists of under 500,000 clones, around 90% of them appearing once. This clonotype originated in a woman aged 18-29 years with acute COVID-19. Sequenced: PBMCs or T cells enriched from blood (not recorded which).

CDR3 sequence (DNA): TGTGCCAGCAGCAATACAGGGAATGAGCAGTTCTTC. Translating it yields CASSNTGNEQFF. The chain combines TRBV2 with TRBJ2-1; tentatively, D is TRBD1 (6 bases). Germline CDR1 is SNHLY and CDR2 is FYNNEI. V was clipped by 6 bases and J by 7 bases, with 10 bases between them. The CDR3 contains 12 residues.